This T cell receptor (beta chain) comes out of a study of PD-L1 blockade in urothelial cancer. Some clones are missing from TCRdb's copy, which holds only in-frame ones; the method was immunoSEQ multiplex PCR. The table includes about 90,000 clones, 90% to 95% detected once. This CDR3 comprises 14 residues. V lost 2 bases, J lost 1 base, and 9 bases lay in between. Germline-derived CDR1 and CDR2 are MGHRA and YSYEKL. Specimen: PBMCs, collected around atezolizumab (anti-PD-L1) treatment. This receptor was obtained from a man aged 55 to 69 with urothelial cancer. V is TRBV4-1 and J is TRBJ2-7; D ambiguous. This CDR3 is CASSQLRSSYEQYF. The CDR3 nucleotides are TGCGCCAGCAGCCAACTGCGGAGTTCCTACGAGCAGTACTTC.